This T cell receptor (beta chain) appears in the sequencing data of a study of CD4 T cells in relation to SARS-CoV-2 and coronaviruses. Study-wide results and limits: This crossreactivity analysis covered spike protein alone, no other viral proteins. Pre-pandemic and post-infection samples never came from the same donor.

CDR1 and CDR2 (germline): SGDLS, YYNGEE. This CDR3 region has 16 residues. V shed 0 bases and J shed 1 base, with 11 bases lying between them. Unexposed donor CD4+ T cells date from about 2011-2019, before the COVID-19 pandemic. CD4+ T cells were isolated from the cells after 10 days of culture. About this clone: What it recognizes is unknown.

Using immunoSEQ multiplex PCR, the repertoire was profiled, and TCRdb retains in-frame clones only, with some absent. The sample has 25,000 to 30,000 clones; about 75% are singletons. The chain combines TRBV9 with TRBJ1-3, with a tentative D call TRBD1 (5 bases). The sequence was collected from a human donor in good health. Specimen: CD4+ T cells from PBMCs, cultured in vitro. The CDR3 DNA reads as TGTGCCAGCAGCGTAGGATCGGGGGGATCTGGAAACACCATATATTTT. Encoded protein: CASSVGSGGSGNTIYF. The full variable domain, its missing parts supplied by reference TRBV9 and TRBJ1-3, is DSGVTQTPKHLITATGQRVTLRCSPRSGDLSVYWYQQSLDQGLQFLIQYYNGEERAKGNILERFSAQQFPDLHSELNLSSLELGDSALYFCASSVGSGGSGNTIYFGEGSWLTVV.